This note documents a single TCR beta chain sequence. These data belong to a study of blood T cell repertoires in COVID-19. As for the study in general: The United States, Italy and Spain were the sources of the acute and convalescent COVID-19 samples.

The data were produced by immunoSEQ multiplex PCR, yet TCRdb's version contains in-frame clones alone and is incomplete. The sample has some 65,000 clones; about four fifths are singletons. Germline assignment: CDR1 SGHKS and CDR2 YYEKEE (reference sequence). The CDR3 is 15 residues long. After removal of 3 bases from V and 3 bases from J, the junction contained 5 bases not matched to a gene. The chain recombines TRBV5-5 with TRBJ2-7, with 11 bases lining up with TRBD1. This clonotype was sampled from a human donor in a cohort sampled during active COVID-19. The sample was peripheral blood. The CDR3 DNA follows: TGTGCCAGCAGCTGGGCGGGACAGGGGGACTACGAGCAGTACTTC. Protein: CASSWAGQGDYEQYF.